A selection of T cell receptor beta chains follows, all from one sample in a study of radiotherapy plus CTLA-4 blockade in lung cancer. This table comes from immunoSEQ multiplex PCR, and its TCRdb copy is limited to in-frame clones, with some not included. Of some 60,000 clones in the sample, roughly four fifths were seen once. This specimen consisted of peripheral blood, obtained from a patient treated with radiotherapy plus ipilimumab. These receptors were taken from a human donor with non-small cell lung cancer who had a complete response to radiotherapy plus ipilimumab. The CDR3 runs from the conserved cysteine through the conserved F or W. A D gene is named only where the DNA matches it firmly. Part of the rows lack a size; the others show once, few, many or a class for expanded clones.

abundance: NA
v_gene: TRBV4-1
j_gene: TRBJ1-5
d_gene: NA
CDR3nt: TGCGCCAGCAGCCAAGTCTTCGGGCCCCAGCATTTT
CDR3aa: CASSQVFGPQHF

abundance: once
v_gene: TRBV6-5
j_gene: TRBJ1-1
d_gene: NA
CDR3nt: TGTGCCAGCAGGGAACAGATTACAGCTTTCTTT
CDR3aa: CASREQITAFF

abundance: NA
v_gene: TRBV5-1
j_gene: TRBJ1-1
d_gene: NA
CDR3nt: TGCGCCAGCAGCTTACCCATGGCGGGGTCCACTGAAGCTTTCTTT
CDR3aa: CASSLPMAGSTEAFF

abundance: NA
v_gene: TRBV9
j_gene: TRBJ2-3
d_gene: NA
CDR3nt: TGTGCCAGCAGCGGGGCCTCAGATACGCAGTATTTT
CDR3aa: CASSGASDTQYF

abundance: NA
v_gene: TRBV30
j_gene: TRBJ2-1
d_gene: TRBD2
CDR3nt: TGTGCCTGGACTAGCGGGAGTGTGAATGAGCAGTTCTTC
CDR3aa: CAWTSGSVNEQFF

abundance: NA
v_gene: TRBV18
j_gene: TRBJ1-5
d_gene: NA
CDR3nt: TGTGCCAGCTCGCCGGACAGCAACAATCAGCCCCAGCATTTT
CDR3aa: CASSPDSNNQPQHF

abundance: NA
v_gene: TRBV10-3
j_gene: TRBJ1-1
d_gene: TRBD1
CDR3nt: TGTGCCATCAGTGAGTCCAAGGGACAGGGAAACACTGAAGCTTTCTTT
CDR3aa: CAISESKGQGNTEAFF

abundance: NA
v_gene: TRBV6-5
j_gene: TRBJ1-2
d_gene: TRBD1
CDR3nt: TGTGCCAGCAGTCGGGCCTCCGGGACAGGGGAAGGCTACACCTTC
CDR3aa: CASSRASGTGEGYTF

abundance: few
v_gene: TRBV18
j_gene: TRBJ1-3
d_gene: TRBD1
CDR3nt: TGTGCCAGCTCACCTCCGGACAGGCCGAGGGCTGGAAACACCATATATTTT
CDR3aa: CASSPPDRPRAGNTIYF

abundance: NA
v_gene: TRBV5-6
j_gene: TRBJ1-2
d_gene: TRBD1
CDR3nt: TGTGCCAGCAGCCCCGGGACAGGAATCACCTTC
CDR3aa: CASSPGTGITF

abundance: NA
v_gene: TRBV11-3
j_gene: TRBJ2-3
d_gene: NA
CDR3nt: TGTGCCAGCAGCTCTGGTGAGAGCACAGATACGCAGTATTTT
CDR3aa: CASSSGESTDTQYF

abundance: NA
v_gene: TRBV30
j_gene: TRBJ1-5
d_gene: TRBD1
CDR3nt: TGTGCCTGTTCCGGGACAGGGAGCAATCAGCCCCAGCATTTT
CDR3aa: CACSGTGSNQPQHF

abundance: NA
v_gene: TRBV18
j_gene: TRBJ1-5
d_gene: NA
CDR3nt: TGTGCCAGCTCACCCCGACAGAACAATCAGCCCCAGCATTTT
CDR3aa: CASSPRQNNQPQHF

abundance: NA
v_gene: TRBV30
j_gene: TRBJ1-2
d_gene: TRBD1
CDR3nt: TGTGCCTGGAGTGCGAGATACCAAGGGACAGGGCACTATGGCTACACCTTC
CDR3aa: CAWSARYQGTGHYGYTF

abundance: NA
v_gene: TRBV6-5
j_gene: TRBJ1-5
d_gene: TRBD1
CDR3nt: TGTGCCAGCAGGTATACAACAGGGGAAGATCAGCCCCAGCATTTT
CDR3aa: CASRYTTGEDQPQHF

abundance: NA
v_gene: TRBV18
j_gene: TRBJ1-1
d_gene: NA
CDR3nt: TGTGCCAGCTCACCAAAGGCGAGGCAGAACACTGAAGCTTTCTTT
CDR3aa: CASSPKARQNTEAFF

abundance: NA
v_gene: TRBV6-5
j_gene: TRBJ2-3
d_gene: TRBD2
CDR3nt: TGTGCCAGCAGTTCCGGACTAGCGGGGACAGATACGCAGTATTTT
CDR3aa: CASSSGLAGTDTQYF

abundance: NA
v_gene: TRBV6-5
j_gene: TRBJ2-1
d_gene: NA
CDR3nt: TGTGCCAGCAGTTACGGTACTATGGTCCGCAATGAGCAGTTCTTC
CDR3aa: CASSYGTMVRNEQFF

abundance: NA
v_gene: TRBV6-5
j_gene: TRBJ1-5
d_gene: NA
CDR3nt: TGTGCCAGCAGCCTGAACCGGGACAACAATCAGCCCCAGCATTTT
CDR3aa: CASSLNRDNNQPQHF

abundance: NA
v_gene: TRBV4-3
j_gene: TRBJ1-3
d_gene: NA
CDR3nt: TGCGCCAGCAGCCAGGTCGTGGGGGGGGTCTCTGGAAACACCATATATTTT
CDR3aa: CASSQVVGGVSGNTIYF

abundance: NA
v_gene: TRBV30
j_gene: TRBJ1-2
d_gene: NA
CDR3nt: TGTGCCTGGACAAGGTCAGGGGTCTATGGCTACACCTTC
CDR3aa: CAWTRSGVYGYTF

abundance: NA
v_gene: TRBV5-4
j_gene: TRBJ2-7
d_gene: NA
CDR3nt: TGTGCCAGCAGCTCTTCTGGGGGGGGGCGATCCTACGAGCAGTACTTC
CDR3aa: CASSSSGGGRSYEQYF

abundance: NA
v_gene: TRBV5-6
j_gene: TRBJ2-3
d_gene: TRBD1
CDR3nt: TGTGCCAGCAGCTTCCGGACAGGGACCACAGATACGCAGTATTTT
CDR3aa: CASSFRTGTTDTQYF

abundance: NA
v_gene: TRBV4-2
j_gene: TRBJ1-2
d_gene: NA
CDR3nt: TGTGCCAGCAGCCAAGTGTCAGATAACTATGGCTACACCTTC
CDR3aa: CASSQVSDNYGYTF

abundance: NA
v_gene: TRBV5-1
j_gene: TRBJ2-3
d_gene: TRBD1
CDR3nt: TGCGCCAGCAGCGTACAGGGGGAAACAGATACGCAGTATTTT
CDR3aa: CASSVQGETDTQYF

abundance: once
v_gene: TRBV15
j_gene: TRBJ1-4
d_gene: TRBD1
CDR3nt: TGTGCCACCAGCAGAGATCAACAGGGGGCTGGATTAGAAAAACTGTTTTTT
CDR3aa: CATSRDQQGAGLEKLFF

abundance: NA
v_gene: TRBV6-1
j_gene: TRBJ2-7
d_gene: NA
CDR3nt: TGTGCCAGCAGTGTTCAGGGTGGTGAGCAGTACTTC
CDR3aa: CASSVQGGEQYF

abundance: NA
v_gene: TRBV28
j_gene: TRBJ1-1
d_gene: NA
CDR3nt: TGTGCCAGCAGTGGGGGAGGTGGGGGGGACACTGAAGCTTTCTTT
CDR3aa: CASSGGGGGDTEAFF

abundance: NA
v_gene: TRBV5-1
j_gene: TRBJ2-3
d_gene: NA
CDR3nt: TGCGCCAGCAGCCCAGGGGAATTTACCACAGATACGCAGTATTTT
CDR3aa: CASSPGEFTTDTQYF

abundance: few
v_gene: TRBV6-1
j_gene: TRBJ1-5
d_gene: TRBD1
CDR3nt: TGTGCCAGCAGCAACGACAGGGGCTGGAATCAGCCCCAGCATTTT
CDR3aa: CASSNDRGWNQPQHF

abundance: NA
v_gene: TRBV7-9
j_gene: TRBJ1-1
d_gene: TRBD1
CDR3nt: TGTGCCAGCAGCAGACGGACAGGGATGTTAAACACTGAAGCTTTCTTT
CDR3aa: CASSRRTGMLNTEAFF

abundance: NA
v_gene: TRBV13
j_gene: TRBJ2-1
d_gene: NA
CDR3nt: TGTGCCAGCAGCTTACGCGGGGACCCCTACAATGAGCAGTTCTTC
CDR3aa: CASSLRGDPYNEQFF

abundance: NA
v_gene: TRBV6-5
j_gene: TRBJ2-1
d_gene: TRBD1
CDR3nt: TGTGCCAGCAAATCGGGACAGGGGCTTCTCAATGAGCAGTTCTTC
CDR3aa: CASKSGQGLLNEQFF

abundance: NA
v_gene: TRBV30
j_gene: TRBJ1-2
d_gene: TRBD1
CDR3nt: TGTGCCTGGAGGACAGGGACAGGGAATAACTATGGCTACACCTTC
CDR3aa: CAWRTGTGNNYGYTF

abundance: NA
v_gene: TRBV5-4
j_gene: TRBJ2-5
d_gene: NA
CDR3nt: TGTGCCAGCAGCCCACCTGGGGGGATCCAAGAGACCCAGTACTTC
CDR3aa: CASSPPGGIQETQYF

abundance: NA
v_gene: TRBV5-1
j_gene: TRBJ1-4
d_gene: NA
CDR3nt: TGCGCCAGCAGCTTGGCCGCAGGGGAGTATGAAAAACTGTTTTTT
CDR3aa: CASSLAAGEYEKLFF

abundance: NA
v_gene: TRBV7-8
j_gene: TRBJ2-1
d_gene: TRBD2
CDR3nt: TGTGCCAGCAGCTTAGCGCCGGCTAGCGGATTTTCCCTTCGTGTTTACAATGAGCAGTTCTTC
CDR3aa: CASSLAPASGFSLRVYNEQFF

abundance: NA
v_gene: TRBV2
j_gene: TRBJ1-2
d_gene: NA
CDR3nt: TGTGCCAGCAGTGGGGCACGGACAGCCGTGGGCTACACCTTC
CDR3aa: CASSGARTAVGYTF

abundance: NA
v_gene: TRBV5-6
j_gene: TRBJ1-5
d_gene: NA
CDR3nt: TGTGCCAGCAGCTTGGCCACATTAATCAATCAGCCCCAGCATTTT
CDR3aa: CASSLATLINQPQHF

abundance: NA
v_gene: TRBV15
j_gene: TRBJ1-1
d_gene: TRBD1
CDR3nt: TGTGCCACCAGCAGAGAGACAGGGGTGGGAACTGGACGCACTGAAGCTTTCTTT
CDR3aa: CATSRETGVGTGRTEAFF